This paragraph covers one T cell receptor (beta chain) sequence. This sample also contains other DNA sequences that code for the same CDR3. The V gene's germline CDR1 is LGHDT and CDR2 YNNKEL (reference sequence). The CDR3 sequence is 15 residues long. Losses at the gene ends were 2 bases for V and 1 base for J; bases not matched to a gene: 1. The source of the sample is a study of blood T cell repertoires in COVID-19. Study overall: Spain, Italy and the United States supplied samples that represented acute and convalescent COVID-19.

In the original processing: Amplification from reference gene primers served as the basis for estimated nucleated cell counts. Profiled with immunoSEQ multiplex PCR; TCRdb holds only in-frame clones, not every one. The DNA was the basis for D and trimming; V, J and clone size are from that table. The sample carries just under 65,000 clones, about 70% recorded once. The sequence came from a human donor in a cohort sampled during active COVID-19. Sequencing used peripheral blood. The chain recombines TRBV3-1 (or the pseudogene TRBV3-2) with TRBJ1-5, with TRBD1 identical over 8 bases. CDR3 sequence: CASSQRQGSNQPQHF. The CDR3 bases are TGTGCCAGCAGCCAACGACAGGGGAGCAATCAGCCCCAGCATTTT.